The 8 T cell receptor beta chains below were found in one sample sequenced in a study of vaccination and CD4 T cells after COVID-19 (dated by TCRdb to 2021 to 2024). Interpreted using the paper, the treatment or condition label stands for: approximately 10-day PBMC culture with coronavirus spike peptide pools or control peptides (ViraFEST assay). These receptors lack a known antigen. Receptor libraries were prepared by PCR. This sample was sequenced with an Illumina iSeq 100. DNA from cultured CD4+ T cells underwent TCR sequencing with the Oncomine TCR Beta short-read assay at the Johns Hopkins FTIC core. The public sequencing data were trimmed at Q25 with fastp and processed into clonotypes with MiXCR by TCRdb, which kept only in-frame beta chains. Entries that share a CDR3 protein sequence are merged under the most common genes and DNA. Counted in this sample were about 11,000 distinct CDR3 sequences; roughly 64% of them appeared once. Jointly, the top ten make up around 15% of the sample.

The sample comprised CD4+ T cells from blood, cultured in vitro. These receptors were obtained from a human donor who had recovered from COVID-19.

This clonotype was counted a single time. This chain joins TRBV3-1 and TRBJ2-3, with TRBD2 matching over 10 bases. Germline values: CDR1 LGHDT, CDR2 YNNKEL (reference sequence). The J segment lost 6 bases and the V segment lost 0 bases, leaving 21 bases of the junction unmatched. This CDR3 comprises 21 residues. The CDR3 DNA reads TGTGCCAGCAGCCAAGATGGCCTTACTGGAGCGGGAGGGCCTGCCACCGATACGCAGTATTTT. Protein product: CASSQDGLTGAGGPATDTQYF.

V and J are TRBV6-5 and TRBJ1-2, with 7 bases identical to TRBD1. V gave up 0 bases and J gave up 8 bases; unmatched junction bases: 9. The CDR3 extends over 15 amino acids. CDR1 and CDR2 (germline): MNHEY, SVGAGI. For the CDR3, the DNA is TGTGCCAGCAGTTACTCGTATAGACAGGGAGTCGGCTACACCTTC. Protein: CASSYSYRQGVGYTF.

V usage is TRBV28 and J usage is TRBJ2-7; the D is unclear. The ends were cut back, 6 bases at V and 2 bases at J, with 11 bases in the middle. This CDR3 spans 13 amino acids. The germline V gene has CDR1 MDHEN and CDR2 SYDVKM. The CDR3: CASRDSIPYEQYF. The CDR3 nucleotides are TGTGCCAGCAGAGACTCTATTCCCTACGAGCAGTACTTC.

This rearrangement joins TRBV5-1 to TRBJ2-7; tentatively, D is TRBD1 or TRBD2 (5 bases each). Trimming removed 1 base at V and 3 bases at J, with 11 bases between. CDR3 length: 14 amino acids. The germline V gene has CDR1 SGHRS and CDR2 YFSETQ. CDR3 sequence: CASSLPGSNYEQYF. CDR3 nucleotide sequence: TGCGCCAGCAGCTTGCCAGGGAGTAACTACGAGCAGTACTTC.

The V gene is TRBV11-2, the J gene TRBJ2-1; TRBD2 aligns across 11 bases. The CDR3 has 15 amino acids. V lost 6 bases and J lost 6; bases outside the gene matches: 7. Germline V gives CDR1 SGHAT, CDR2 FQNNGV. The CDR3 spells CASSPTSGKSNEQFF. The CDR3 DNA is TGTGCCAGCAGTCCGACTAGCGGGAAGTCCAATGAGCAGTTCTTC.

This clonotype was seen a few times. The gene calls are TRBV7-9 and TRBJ2-7; TRBD1 or TRBD2 may be the D gene (5 bases each). Germline V lookup: CDR1 SEHNR, CDR2 FQNEAQ (reference sequence). Trimming cost V 8 bases and J 2 bases, with 13 bases left between them. The CDR3 has 13 amino acids. CDR3 DNA sequence: TGTGCCAGCGGGGGACCGATGACCTACGAGCAGTACTTC. It translates to CASGGPMTYEQYF. The full variable domain, in which reference TRBV7-9 and TRBJ2-7 provide the parts outside the CDR3, is DTGVSQNPRHKITKRGQNVTFRCDPISEHNRLYWYRQTLGQGPEFLTYFQNEAQLEKSRLLSDRFSAERPKGSFSTLEIQRTEQGDSAMYLCASGGPMTYEQYFGPGTRLTVT.

The chain is built from TRBV7-2 and TRBJ2-3; D ambiguous. Trimming took off 1 base at V and 6 bases at J, with 11 bases between the two ends. The CDR3 is 14 residues long. Germline V lookup: CDR1 SGHTA, CDR2 FQGNSA. CDR3 loop: CASSLVLSPDTQYF. The CDR3 region has the DNA TGTGCCAGCAGCTTAGTTCTAAGCCCTGATACGCAGTATTTT.

This clonotype has more than one count but fewer than ten. The V call is TRBV20-1, the J call TRBJ2-7; TRBD1 is a possible D gene (6 bases). V shed 2 bases and J shed 2 bases, with 13 bases lying between them. Germline V lookup: CDR1 DFQATT, CDR2 SNEGSKA (reference sequence). This CDR3 region has 14 residues. The CDR3 DNA sequence: TGCAGTGCTAGAAACCCCGAGGGGGCCTACGAGCAGTACTTC. It codes for CSARNPEGAYEQYF.